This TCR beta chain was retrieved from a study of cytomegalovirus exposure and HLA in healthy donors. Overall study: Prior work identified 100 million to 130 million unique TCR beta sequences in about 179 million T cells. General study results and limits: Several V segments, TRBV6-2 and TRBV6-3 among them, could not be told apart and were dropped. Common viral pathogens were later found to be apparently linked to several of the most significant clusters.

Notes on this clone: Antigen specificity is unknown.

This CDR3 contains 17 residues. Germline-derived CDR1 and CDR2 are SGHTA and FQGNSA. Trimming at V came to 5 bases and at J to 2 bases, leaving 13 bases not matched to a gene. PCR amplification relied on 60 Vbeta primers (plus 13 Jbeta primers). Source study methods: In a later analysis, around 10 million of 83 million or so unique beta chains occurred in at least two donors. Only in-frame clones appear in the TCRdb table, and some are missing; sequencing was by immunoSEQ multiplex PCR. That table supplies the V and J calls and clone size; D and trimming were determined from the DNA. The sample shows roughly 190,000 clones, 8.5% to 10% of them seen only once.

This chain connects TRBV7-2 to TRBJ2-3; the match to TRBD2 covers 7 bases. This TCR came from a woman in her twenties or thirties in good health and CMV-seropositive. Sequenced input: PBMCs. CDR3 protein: CASSPRQKRGYTDTQYF. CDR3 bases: TGTGCCAGCAGCCCCCGGCAAAAGCGGGGCTACACAGATACGCAGTATTTT.